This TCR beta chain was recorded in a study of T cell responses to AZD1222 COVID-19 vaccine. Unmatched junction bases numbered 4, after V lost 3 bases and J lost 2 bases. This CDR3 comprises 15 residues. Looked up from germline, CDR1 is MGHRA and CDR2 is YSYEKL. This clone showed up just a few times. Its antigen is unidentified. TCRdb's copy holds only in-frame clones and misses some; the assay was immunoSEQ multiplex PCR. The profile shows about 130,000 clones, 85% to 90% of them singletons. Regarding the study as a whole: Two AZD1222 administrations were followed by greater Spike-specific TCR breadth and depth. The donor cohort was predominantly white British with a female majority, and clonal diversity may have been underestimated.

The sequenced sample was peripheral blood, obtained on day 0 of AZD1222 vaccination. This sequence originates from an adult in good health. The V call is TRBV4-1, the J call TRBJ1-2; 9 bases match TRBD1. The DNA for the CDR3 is TGCGCCAGCAGCCAGGAAGGGACAGGGAACTATGGCTACACCTTC. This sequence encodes CASSQEGTGNYGYTF.